This T cell receptor (beta chain) is from a study of PD-L1 blockade in urothelial cancer. Study context: Male patients with bladder-origin urothelial cancer numbered about nine tenths of the roughly 30. Chemotherapy regimens numbering 0 to 3 had been given to patients.

Locally advanced or metastatic urothelial carcinoma affected the patients. Synthetic TCR analog templates were spiked into each PCR. Here immunoSEQ multiplex PCR was the method, and the copy in TCRdb shows in-frame clones only, minus some. Of some 97,000 clones in the sample, roughly nine tenths were seen once. V lost 6 bases to trimming and J lost 1 base, with 12 bases between them. CDR1 and CDR2 from the germline V gene are MNHNS and SASEGT. This CDR3 region has 14 residues. The sample was PBMCs, taken around atezolizumab (anti-PD-L1) treatment. The chain is built from TRBV6-1 and TRBJ1-2, with unresolved D. This TCR was recovered from an elderly woman with urothelial cancer. The CDR3 is CASRTDGDNYGYTF. The CDR3 DNA is TGTGCCAGCAGGACGGACGGGGATAACTATGGCTACACCTTC.